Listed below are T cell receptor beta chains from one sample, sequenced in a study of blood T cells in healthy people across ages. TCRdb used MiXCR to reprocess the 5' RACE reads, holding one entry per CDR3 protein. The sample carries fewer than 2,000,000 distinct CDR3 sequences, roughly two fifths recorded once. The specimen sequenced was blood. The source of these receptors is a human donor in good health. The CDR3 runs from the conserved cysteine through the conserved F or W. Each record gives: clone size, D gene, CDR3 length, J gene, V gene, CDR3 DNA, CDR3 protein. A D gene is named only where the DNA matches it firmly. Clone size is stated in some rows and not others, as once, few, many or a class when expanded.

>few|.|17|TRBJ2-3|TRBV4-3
TGCGCCAGCAGCCAAGATCAAGCGGAGACTAGCACAGATACGCAGTATTTT
CASSQDQAETSTDTQYF
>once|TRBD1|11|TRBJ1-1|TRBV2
TGTGCCATTCAGGGGGGCACTGAAGCTTTCTTT
CAIQGGTEAFF
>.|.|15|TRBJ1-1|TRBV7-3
TGTGCCAGCAGCGCGCAGGTGCAGCCGAACACTGAAGCTTTCTTT
CASSAQVQPNTEAFF
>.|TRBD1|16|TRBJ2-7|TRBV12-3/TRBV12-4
TGTGCCAGCAGTCGAAGTGGGACAGGGATCCTCTACGAGCAGTACTTC
CASSRSGTGILYEQYF
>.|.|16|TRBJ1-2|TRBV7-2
TGTGCCAGCAGCCTACTCGGTGATGGTACTAACTATGGCTACACCTTC
CASSLLGDGTNYGYTF
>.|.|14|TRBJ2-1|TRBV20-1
TGCAGTGCTTTGACAGATGTCGGCTACAATGAGCAGTTCTTC
CSALTDVGYNEQFF
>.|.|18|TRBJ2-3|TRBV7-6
TGTGCCAGCAGCCCCCGCCGGGTGGGGACGCCAAGCACAGATACGCAGTATTTT
CASSPRRVGTPSTDTQYF
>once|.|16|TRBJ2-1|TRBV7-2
TGTGCCAGCAGCCCGGCCGGGGTCAGCTCCTGCAATGAGCAGGTCTTC
CASSPAGVSSCNEQVF
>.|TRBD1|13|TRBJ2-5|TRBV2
TGTGCCAGCACAGGGGGAATAGCAGAGACCCAGTACTTC
CASTGGIAETQYF
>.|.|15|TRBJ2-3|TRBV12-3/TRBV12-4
TGTGCCAGCAGTTTGCACCTAAGAAACACAGATACGCAGTATTTT
CASSLHLRNTDTQYF
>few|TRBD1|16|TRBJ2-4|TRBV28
TGTGCCAGCAGCCCCTCATCGACAGGGGGCAGAAACATTCAGTACTTC
CASSPSSTGGRNIQYF
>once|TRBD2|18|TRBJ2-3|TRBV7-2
TGTGCCAGCAGCTTAGTGCCTAGCGGGGGTATAAACACAGATACGCAGTATTTT
CASSLVPSGGINTDTQYF
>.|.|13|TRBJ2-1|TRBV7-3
TGTGCCAGCAGCTTATATACGGTCAATGAGCAGTTCTTC
CASSLYTVNEQFF
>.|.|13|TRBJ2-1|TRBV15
TGTGCCACCAGCAGTTGGACTTTAGATGAGCAGTTCTTC
CATSSWTLDEQFF
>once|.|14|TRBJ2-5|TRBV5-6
TGTGCCAGCATCCGTTTCGGGCTGGAAGAGACCCAGTACTTC
CASIRFGLEETQYF
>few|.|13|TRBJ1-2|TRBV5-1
TGCGCCAGCAGCTTTGACATCAGTTATGGCTACACCTTC
CASSFDISYGYTF
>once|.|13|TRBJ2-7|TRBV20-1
TGCAGTGCTAAACAGGGACGGTTTACGAAGCAGTACTTC
CSAKQGRFTKQYF
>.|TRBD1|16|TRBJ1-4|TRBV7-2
TGTGCCAGTAGCCCAGGGACAGGGGGCAGACCAGAAAAACTGTTTTTT
CASSPGTGGRPEKLFF
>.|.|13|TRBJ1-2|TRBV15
TGTGCCACCAGCTTCCAGGGACGCGAGGGCTACACCTTC
CATSFQGREGYTF
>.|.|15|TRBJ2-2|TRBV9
TGTGCCAGCAGCGCGACAGGGACTAACACCGGGGAGCTGTTTTTT
CASSATGTNTGELFF
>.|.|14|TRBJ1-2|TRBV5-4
TGTGCCAGCAGGGAGGCAGGAACTAACTATGGCTACACCTTC
CASREAGTNYGYTF
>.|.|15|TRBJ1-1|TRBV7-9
TGTGCCAGCAGCCCCGAGTTAGGGTGGGACGCCGAAGCTTTCTTT
CASSPELGWDAEAFF
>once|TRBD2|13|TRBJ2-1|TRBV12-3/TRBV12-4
TGCGCCAGCGGGGTCCTAGCCGAAGAGACCCAGTTCTTC
CASGVLAEETQFF
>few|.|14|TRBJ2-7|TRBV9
TGTGCCAGCAGCCACTGGGACACCGACTACGAGCAGTACTTC
CASSHWDTDYEQYF
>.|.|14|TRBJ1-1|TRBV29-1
TGCAGCGGCCAAAAGAGGATCCTGAACACTGAAGCTTTCTTT
CSGQKRILNTEAFF
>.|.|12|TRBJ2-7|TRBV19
TGTGCCAGTAGTATGGGGCGCTGGGAGCAGTACTTC
CASSMGRWEQYF
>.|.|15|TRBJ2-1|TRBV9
TGTGCCAGCAGCGACCATGGGCACCACAACAATGAGCAGTTCTTC
CASSDHGHHNNEQFF
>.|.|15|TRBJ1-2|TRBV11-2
TGTGCCAGCAGCTTTTCCCGGACAGCTAACTATGGCTACACCTTC
CASSFSRTANYGYTF
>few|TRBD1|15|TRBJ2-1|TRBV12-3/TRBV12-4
TGTGCCAGCAGCAACCCGGGACAGGGTTTTAATGAGCAGTTCTTC
CASSNPGQGFNEQFF
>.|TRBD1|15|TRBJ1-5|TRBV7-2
TGTGCCAGCAGCGGGAGACAGGGAGGCAATCAGCCCCAGCATTTT
CASSGRQGGNQPQHF
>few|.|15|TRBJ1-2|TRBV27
TGTGCCAGCAGTCTATGGGGGTTTTCCAACTATGGCTACACCTTC
CASSLWGFSNYGYTF
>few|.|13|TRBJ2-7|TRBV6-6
TGTGCCAGCAGTTACTCAAAAGGGGCCGAGCAGTACTTC
CASSYSKGAEQYF
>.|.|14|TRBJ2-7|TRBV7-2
TGTGCCAGCAGGCAGGGCGGCAGGGTCTACGAGCAGTACTTC
CASRQGGRVYEQYF
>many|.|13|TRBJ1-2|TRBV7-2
TGTGCCAGCAGCTTCAGGGAGGGCTATGGCTACACCTTC
CASSFREGYGYTF
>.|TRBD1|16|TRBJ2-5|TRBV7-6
TGTGCCAGCAGCTTAGCCGAGGGGGCCCCACAAGAGACCCAGTACTTC
CASSLAEGAPQETQYF
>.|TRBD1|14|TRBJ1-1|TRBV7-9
TGTGCCAGCAGCTCATATACAGGGGGAACTGAAGCTTTCTTT
CASSSYTGGTEAFF
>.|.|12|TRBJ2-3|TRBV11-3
TGTGCCAGCAGCCCGATTCTGGATACGCAGTATTTT
CASSPILDTQYF
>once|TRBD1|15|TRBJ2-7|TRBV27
TGTGCCAGCAGATACCGACAGGGCCCCTCCTACGAGCAGTACTTC
CASRYRQGPSYEQYF
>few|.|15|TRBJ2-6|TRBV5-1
TGCGCCAGTGGAGCCCTTATCTCTGGGGCCAACGTCCTGACTTTC
CASGALISGANVLTF
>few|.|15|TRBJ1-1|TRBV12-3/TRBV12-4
TGTGCCAGCAGTTTCAGAGGGGTATGGAACACTGAAGCTTTCTTT
CASSFRGVWNTEAFF
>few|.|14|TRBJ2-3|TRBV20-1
TGCAGTGCTAAAGGTGGGGGGAGTACAGATACGCAGTATTTT
CSAKGGGSTDTQYF
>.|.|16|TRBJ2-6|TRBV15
TGTGCCACCAGCAGGCCTTGGGTGGCCAGGGCCAACGTCCTGACTTTC
CATSRPWVARANVLTF
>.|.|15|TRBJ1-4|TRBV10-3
TGTGCCATCAGTGAGTCCGTAACAGAAAATGAAAAACTGTTTTTT
CAISESVTENEKLFF
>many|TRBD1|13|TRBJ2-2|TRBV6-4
TGTGCCAGCGGACAGGGTAGCACCGGGGAGCTGTTTTTT
CASGQGSTGELFF
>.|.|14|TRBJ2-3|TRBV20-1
TGCAGTGCTAGAAGGCGGGGTGACACAGATACGCAGTATTTT
CSARRRGDTDTQYF
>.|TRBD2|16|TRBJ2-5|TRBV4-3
TGCGCCAGCAGCCCCACGGATGGGCGGGGGTCAGAGACCCAGTACTTC
CASSPTDGRGSETQYF
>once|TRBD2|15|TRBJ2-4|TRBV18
TGTGCCAGCTCACCCAAGCGGGGTTCGCACAATGAGCAGTACTTC
CASSPKRGSHNEQYF
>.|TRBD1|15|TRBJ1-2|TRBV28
TGTGCCAGCAGTTTGGGCGGGACAGAAACGTATGGCTACACCTTC
CASSLGGTETYGYTF
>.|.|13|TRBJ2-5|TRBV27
TGTGCCAGCAGTTCGTGGGGGGAAGAGACCCAGTACTTC
CASSSWGEETQYF
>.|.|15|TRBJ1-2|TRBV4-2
TGTGCCAGCAGAAAAGGTCACAGGGCAAACTATGGCTACACCTTC
CASRKGHRANYGYTF
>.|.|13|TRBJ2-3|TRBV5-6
TGTGCCAGCAGCATAAATAGCGGCGATACGCAGTATTTT
CASSINSGDTQYF
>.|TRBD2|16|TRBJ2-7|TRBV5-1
TGCGCCAGCAGCCTCCAGGGCGGGGGGTCTACCTACGAGCAGTACTTC
CASSLQGGGSTYEQYF
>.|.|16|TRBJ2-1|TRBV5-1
TGCGCCAGCAGCTTAAATACCGGGACTGGGAACAATGAGCAGTTCTTC
CASSLNTGTGNNEQFF
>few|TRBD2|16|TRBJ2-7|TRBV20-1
TGCAGTGCTTGGACTAGCGGGGGTTCCCTTCCCTACGAGCAGTACTTC
CSAWTSGGSLPYEQYF
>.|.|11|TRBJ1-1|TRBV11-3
TGTGCCAGCGGGGGTTTGGCTGAAGCTTTCTTT
CASGGLAEAFF